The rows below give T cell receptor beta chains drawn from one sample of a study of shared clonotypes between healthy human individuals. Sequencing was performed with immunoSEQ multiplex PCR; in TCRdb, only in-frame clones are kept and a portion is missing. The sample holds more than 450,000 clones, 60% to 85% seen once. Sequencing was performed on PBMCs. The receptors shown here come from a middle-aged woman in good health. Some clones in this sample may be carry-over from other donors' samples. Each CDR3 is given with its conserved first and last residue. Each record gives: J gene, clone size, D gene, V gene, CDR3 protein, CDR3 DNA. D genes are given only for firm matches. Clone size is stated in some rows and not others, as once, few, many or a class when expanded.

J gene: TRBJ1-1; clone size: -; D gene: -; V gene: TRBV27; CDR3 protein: CASSLGAGSWTEAFF; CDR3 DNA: TGTGCCAGCAGTCTAGGCGCCGGGTCCTGGACTGAAGCTTTCTTT
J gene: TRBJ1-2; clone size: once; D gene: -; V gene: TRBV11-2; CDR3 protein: CASSFPDGNYGYTF; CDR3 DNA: TGTGCCAGCAGCTTCCCGGACGGGAACTATGGCTACACCTTC
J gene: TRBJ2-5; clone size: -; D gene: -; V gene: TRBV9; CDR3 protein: CASSVGSLGQPETQYF; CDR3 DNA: TGTGCCAGCAGCGTAGGTTCTCTCGGACAGCCTGAGACCCAGTACTTC
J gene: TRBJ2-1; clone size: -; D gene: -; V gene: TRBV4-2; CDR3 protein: CASSQDQRLATYNEQFF; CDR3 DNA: TGTGCCAGCAGCCAAGATCAAAGGCTAGCGACCTACAATGAGCAGTTCTTC
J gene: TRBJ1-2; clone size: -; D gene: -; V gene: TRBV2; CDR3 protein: CASILKPGAGGYTF; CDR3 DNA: TGTGCCAGCATCCTCAAACCGGGGGCGGGTGGCTACACCTTC
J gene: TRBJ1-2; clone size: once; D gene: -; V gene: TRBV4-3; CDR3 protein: CASSQVAGRYGYTF; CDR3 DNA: TGCGCCAGCAGCCAAGTAGCAGGCCGCTATGGCTACACCTTC
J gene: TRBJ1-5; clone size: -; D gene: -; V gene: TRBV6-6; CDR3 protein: CASSYSGKANQPQHF; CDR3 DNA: TGTGCCAGCAGTTACTCCGGCAAAGCCAATCAGCCCCAGCATTTT
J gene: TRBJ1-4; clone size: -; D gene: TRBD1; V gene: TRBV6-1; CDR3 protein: CASSDGQGVGKLFF; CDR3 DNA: TGTGCCAGCAGTGATGGGCAGGGGGTGGGAAAACTGTTTTTT
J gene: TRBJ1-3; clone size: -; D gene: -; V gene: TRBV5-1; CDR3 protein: CASSLEGGTGNTIYF; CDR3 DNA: TGCGCCAGCAGCTTGGAGGGGGGCACTGGAAACACCATATATTTT
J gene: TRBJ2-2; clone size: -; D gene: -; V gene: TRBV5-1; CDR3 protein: CASSLALAGYAGELFF; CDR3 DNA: TGCGCCAGCAGCTTGGCTCTAGCTGGATATGCCGGGGAGCTGTTTTTT
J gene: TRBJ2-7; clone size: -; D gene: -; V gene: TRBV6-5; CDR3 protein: CASSYRGYEQYF; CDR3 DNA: TGTGCCAGCAGTTACAGGGGCTACGAGCAGTACTTC
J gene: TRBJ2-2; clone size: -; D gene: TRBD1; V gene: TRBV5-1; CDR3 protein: CASSTGTGGSGELFF; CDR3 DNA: TGCGCCAGCAGTACCGGGACAGGGGGCTCCGGGGAGCTGTTTTTT
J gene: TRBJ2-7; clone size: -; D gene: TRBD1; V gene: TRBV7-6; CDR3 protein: CASSLIPGQGEGEQYF; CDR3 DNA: TGTGCCAGCAGCCTGATTCCGGGACAGGGGGAAGGCGAGCAGTACTTC
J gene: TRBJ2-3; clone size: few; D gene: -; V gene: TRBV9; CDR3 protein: CASSVDTDTQYF; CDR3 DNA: TGTGCCAGCAGCGTAGATACAGATACGCAGTATTTT
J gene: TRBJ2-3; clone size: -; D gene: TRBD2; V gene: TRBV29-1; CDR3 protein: CSVGGVVREADTQYF; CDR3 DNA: TGCAGCGTCGGTGGAGTTGTGCGGGAGGCTGATACGCAGTATTTT
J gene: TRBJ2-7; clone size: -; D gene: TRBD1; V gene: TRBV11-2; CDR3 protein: CASSPAPQGAAYEQYF; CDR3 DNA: TGTGCCAGCAGCCCCGCTCCCCAGGGGGCAGCCTACGAGCAGTACTTC
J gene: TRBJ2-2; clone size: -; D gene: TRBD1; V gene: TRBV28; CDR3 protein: CASRTTGTGNTGELFF; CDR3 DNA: TGTGCCAGCAGAACCACCGGGACAGGGAACACCGGGGAGCTGTTTTTT
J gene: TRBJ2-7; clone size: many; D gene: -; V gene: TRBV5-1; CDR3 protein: CASSLLTEQYF; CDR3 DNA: TGCGCCAGCAGCCTCCTAACAGAGCAGTACTTC
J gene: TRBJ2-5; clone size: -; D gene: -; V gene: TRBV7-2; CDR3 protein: CASSLVVAGLKTQYF; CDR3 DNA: TGTGCCAGCAGCTTAGTTGTTGCGGGTTTAAAGACCCAGTACTTC
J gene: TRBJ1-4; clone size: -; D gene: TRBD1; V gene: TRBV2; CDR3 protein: CASRRQGSSNEKLFF; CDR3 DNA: TGTGCCAGCAGAAGACAGGGTTCGTCTAATGAAAAACTGTTTTTT
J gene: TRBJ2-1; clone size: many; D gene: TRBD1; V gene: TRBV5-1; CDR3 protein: CASSPTDGTGGLSEQFF; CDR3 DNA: TGCGCCAGCAGCCCGACCGACGGGACAGGGGGTTTAAGTGAGCAGTTCTTC
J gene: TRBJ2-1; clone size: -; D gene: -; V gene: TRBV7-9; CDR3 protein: CASSPRGGSNYNEQFF; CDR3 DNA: TGTGCCAGCAGCCCAAGGGGGGGCTCTAATTACAATGAGCAGTTCTTC
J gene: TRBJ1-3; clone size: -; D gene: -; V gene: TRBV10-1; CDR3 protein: CASSESGVGEAGNTIYF; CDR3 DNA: TGCGCCAGCAGTGAGTCCGGGGTTGGCGAGGCTGGAAACACCATATATTTT
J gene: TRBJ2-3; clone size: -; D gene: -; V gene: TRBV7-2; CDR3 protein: CASSLVSGPTDTQYF; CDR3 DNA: TGTGCCAGCAGCTTAGTCAGCGGGCCCACAGATACGCAGTATTTT
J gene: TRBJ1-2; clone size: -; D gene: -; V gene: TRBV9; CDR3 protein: CASSVQGTPLSDGYTF; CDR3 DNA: TGTGCCAGCAGCGTCCAGGGGACCCCTCTTTCGGATGGCTACACCTTC
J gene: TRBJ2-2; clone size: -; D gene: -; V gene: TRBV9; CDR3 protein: CASSVGGTAPGELFF; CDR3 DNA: TGTGCCAGCAGCGTAGGTGGTACAGCCCCCGGGGAGCTGTTTTTT
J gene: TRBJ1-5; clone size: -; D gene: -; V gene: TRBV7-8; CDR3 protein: CASSLGGAGNQPQHF; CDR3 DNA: TGTGCCAGCAGCTTAGGGGGGGCTGGCAATCAGCCCCAGCATTTT
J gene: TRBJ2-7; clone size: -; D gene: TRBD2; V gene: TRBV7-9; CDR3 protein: CASSLARMSSGREQYF; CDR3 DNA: TGTGCCAGCAGCTTAGCGCGGATGTCTAGCGGGAGAGAGCAGTACTTC
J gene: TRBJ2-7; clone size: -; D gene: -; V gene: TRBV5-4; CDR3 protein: CASSRDHYEQYF; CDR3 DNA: TGTGCCAGCAGCAGAGATCACTACGAGCAGTACTTC
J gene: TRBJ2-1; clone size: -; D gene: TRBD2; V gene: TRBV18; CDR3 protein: CASSPNLLTWASGGYNEQFF; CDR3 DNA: TGTGCCAGCTCACCCAACTTATTGACTTGGGCTAGCGGGGGATACAATGAGCAGTTCTTC
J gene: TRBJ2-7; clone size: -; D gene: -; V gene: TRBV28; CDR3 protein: CASRPRERTYEQYF; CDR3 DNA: TGTGCCAGCAGGCCAAGGGAACGGACCTACGAGCAGTACTTC
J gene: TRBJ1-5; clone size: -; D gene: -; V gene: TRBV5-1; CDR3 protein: CASSLEGGHGQPQHF; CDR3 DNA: TGCGCCAGCAGCTTGGAGGGGGGGCACGGCCAGCCCCAGCATTTT
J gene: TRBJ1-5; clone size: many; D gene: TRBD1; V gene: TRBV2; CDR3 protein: CASSERGQRYSNQPQHF; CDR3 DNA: TGTGCCAGCAGTGAGAGGGGGCAGAGGTATAGCAATCAGCCCCAGCATTTT
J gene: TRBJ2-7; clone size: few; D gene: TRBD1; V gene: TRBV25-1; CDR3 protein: CASSEYPQGADEQYF; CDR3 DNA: TGTGCCAGCAGTGAATATCCCCAGGGGGCGGATGAGCAGTACTTC
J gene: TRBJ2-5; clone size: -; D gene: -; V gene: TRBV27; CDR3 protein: CASSLSPSQETQYF; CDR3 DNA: TGTGCCAGCAGTTTATCGCCCTCCCAAGAGACCCAGTACTTC
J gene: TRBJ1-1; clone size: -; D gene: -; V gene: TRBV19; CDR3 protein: CASTFSGRNTEAFF; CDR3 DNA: TGTGCCAGTACGTTCTCAGGAAGGAACACTGAAGCTTTCTTT
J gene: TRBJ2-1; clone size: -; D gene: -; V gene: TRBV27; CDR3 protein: CASSPRGAGEQFF; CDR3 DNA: TGTGCCAGCAGCCCCAGGGGGGCGGGTGAGCAGTTCTTC
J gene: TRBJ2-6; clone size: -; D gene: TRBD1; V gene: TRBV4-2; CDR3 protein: CASSRGQAYSGANVLTF; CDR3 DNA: TGTGCCAGCAGCCGGGGACAGGCTTACTCTGGGGCCAACGTCCTGACTTTC
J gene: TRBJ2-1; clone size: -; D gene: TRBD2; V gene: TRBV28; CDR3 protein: CASSLSGLLSNEQFF; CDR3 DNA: TGTGCCAGCAGCCTTAGCGGGTTACTTTCCAATGAGCAGTTCTTC
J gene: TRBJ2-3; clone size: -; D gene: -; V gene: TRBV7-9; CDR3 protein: CASSHPGVTDTQYF; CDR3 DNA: TGTGCCAGCAGCCACCCGGGGGTTACAGATACGCAGTATTTT
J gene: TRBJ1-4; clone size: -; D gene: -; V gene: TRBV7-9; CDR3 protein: CASSFGGGDEKLFF; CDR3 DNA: TGTGCCAGCAGCTTCGGTGGGGGGGATGAAAAACTGTTTTTT
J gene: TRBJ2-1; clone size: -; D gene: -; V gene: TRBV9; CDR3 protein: CASSAQGSTVGREQFF; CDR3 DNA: TGTGCCAGCAGCGCGCAAGGATCGACGGTCGGCAGAGAGCAGTTCTTC
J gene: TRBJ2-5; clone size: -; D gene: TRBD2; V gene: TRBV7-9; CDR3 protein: CASSLGASGRAGQETQYF; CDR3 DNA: TGTGCCAGCAGCTTAGGGGCTAGCGGGAGGGCCGGGCAAGAGACCCAGTACTTC
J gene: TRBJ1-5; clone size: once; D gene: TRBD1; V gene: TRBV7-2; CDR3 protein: CASSDNRQGLSNQPQHF; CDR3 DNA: TGTGCCAGCAGCGACAACCGACAGGGACTTAGCAATCAGCCCCAGCATTTT
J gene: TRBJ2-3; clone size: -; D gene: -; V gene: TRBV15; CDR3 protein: CATSRVSGAGTDTQYF; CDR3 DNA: TGTGCCACCAGCAGAGTATCAGGGGCTGGTACAGATACGCAGTATTTT
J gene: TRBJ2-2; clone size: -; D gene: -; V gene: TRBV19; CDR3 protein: CASSILKGSNTGELFF; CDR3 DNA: TGTGCCAGTAGTATACTAAAGGGGTCAAACACCGGGGAGCTGTTTTTT
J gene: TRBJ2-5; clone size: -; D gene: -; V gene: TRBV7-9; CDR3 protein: CASSFPGLETQYF; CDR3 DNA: TGTGCCAGCAGCTTCCCAGGGTTAGAGACCCAGTACTTC
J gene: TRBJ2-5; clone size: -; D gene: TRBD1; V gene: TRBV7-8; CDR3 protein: CASRDTPHGQVLRETQYF; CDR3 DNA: TGTGCCAGCCGAGATACCCCGCACGGACAGGTTCTAAGAGAGACCCAGTACTTC
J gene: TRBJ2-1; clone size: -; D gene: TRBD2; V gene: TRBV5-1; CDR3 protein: CASSWDPAGGRNEQFF; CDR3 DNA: TGCGCCAGCAGCTGGGACCCCGCGGGAGGGCGGAATGAGCAGTTCTTC
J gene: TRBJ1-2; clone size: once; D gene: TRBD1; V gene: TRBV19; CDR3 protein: CASRDRGAYGYTF; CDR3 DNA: TGTGCCAGTAGAGACAGGGGCGCCTATGGCTACACCTTC
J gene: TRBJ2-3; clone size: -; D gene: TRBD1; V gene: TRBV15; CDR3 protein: CATSRWTGGFTDTQYF; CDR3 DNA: TGTGCCACCAGCAGATGGACAGGGGGTTTCACAGATACGCAGTATTTT
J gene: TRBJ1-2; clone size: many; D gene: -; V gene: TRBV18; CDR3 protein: CASSPDSTNYGYTF; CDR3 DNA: TGTGCCAGCTCACCGGACAGTACTAACTATGGCTACACCTTC